This TCR beta chain was identified in a study of cytotoxic CD8 clonotypes in ibrutinib-treated CLL. Clones were sequenced by immunoSEQ multiplex PCR, and TCRdb holds only the in-frame ones, with some missing. Altogether 150,000 or so clones are present, 80% to 90% being singletons, with the ten largest covering roughly 2%. The CDR3 extends over 14 amino acids. CDR1 is SGDLS, CDR2 YYNGEE, per germline. Trimming removed 3 bases from V and 7 bases from J; junction bases left unmatched: 3. This TCR was sampled from a human donor with chronic lymphocytic leukemia. The sample was PBMCs, taken after 24 months of ibrutinib treatment. The chain employs TRBV9 and TRBJ1-4; 10 bases agree with TRBD1. The CDR3 reads CASSGTGGGEKLFF. The CDR3 bases are TGTGCCAGCAGCGGGACAGGGGGTGGTGAAAAACTGTTTTTT. Full variable domain (rest looked up from reference TRBV9 and TRBJ1-4): DSGVTQTPKHLITATGQRVTLRCSPRSGDLSVYWYQQSLDQGLQFLIQYYNGEERAKGNILERFSAQQFPDLHSELNLSSLELGDSALYFCASSGTGGGEKLFFGSGTQLSVL.